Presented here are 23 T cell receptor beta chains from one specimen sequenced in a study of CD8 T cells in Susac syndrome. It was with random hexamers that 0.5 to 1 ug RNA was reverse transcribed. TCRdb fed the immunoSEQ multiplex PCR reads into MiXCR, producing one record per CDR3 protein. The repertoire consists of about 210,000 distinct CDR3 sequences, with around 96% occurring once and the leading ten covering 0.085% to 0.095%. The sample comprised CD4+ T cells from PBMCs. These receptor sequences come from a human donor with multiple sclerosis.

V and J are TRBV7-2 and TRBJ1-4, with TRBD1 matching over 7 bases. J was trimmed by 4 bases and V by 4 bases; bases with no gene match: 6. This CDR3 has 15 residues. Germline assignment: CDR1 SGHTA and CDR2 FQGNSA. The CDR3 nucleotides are TGTGCCAGCAGCTCCCAGACAGGGCTTAATGAAAAACTGTTTTTT. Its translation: CASSSQTGLNEKLFF.

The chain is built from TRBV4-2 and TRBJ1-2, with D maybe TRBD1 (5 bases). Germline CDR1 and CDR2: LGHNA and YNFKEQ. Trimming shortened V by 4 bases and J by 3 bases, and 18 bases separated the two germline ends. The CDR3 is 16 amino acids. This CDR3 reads CASSRTTSGADYGYTF. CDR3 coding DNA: TGTGCCAGCAGCCGTACTACATCCGGGGCGGACTATGGCTACACCTTC.

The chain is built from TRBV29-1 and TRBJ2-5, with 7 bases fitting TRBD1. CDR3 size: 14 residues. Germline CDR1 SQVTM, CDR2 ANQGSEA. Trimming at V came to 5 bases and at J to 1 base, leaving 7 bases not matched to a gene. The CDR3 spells CSVRRTGFQETQYF. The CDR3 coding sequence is TGCAGCGTTAGGAGGACAGGATTCCAAGAGACCCAGTACTTC.

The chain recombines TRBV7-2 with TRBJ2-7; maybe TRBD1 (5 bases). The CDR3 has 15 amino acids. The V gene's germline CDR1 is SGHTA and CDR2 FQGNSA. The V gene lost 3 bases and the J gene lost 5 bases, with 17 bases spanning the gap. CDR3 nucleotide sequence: TGTGCCAGCAGCTTGGCAGGGCCGGCGAACCACGAGCAGTACTTC. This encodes CASSLAGPANHEQYF.

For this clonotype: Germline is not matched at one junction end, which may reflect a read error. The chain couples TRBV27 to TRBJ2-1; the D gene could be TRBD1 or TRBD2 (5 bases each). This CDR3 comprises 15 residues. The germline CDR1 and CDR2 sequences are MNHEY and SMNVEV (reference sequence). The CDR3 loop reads CASSSSPGTLRATLF. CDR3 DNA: TGTGCCAGCAGTTCCTCCCCCGGGACCTTACGCGCCACGCTCTTC.

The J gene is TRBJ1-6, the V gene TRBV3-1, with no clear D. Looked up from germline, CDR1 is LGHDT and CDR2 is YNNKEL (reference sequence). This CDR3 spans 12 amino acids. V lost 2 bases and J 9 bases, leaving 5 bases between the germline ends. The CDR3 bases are TGTGCCAGCAGCCAATTCGGTTCACCCCTCCACTTT. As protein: CASSQFGSPLHF.

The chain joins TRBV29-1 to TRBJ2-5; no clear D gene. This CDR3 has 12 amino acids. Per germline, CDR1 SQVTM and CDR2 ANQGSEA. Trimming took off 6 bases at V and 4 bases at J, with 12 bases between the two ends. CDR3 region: CSVIGIRETQYF. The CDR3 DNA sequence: TGCAGCGTCATAGGTATACGAGAGACCCAGTACTTC.

CDR3 nucleotide sequence: TGCAGCGTTAAAACAGGGGAAACGGCCTACGAGCAGTACTTC. Translation: CSVKTGETAYEQYF. The chain employs TRBV29-1 and TRBJ2-7; TRBD1 matches 7 bases. The germline V gene encodes CDR1 SQVTM and CDR2 ANQGSEA. CDR3 length: 14 residues. V was clipped by 5 bases and J by 2 bases; unmatched bases: 9.

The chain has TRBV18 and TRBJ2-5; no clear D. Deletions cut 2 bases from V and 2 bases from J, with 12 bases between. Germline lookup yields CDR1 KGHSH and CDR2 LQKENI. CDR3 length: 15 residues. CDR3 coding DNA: TGTGCCAGCTCACCAGGTGGCCTGCCGCAAGAGACCCAGTACTTC. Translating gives CASSPGGLPQETQYF.

This chain's CDR3 is CSASPPSGTDTQYF. The CDR3 DNA sequence: TGCAGTGCTAGTCCGCCTAGCGGCACAGATACGCAGTATTTT. The chain joins TRBV20-1 to TRBJ2-3, with D perhaps TRBD2 (6 bases). The CDR3 consists of 14 residues. CDR1 is DFQATT and CDR2 is SNEGSKA in the germline V gene (reference sequence). Trimming cost V 3 bases and J 1 base, with 11 bases left between them.

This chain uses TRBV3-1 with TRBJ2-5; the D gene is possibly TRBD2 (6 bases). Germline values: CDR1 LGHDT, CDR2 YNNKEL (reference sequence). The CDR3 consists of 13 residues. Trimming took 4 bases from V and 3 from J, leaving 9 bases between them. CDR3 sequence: CASSRRREETQYF. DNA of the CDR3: TGTGCCAGCAGCCGTAGGAGGGAAGAGACCCAGTACTTC.

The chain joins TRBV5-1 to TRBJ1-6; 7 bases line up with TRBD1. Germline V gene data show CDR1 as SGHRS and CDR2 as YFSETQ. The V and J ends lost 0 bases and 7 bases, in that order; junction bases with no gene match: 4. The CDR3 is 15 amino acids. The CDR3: CASSLATGRNSPLHF. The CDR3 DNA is TGCGCCAGCAGCTTGGCGACAGGGCGAAATTCACCCCTCCACTTT.

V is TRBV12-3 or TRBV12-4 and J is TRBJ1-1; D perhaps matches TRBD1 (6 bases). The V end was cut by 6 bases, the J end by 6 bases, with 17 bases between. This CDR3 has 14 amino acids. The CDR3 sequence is CASSHGQLPPEAFF. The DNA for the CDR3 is TGTGCCAGCAGCCACGGACAGTTGCCACCTGAAGCTTTCTTT.

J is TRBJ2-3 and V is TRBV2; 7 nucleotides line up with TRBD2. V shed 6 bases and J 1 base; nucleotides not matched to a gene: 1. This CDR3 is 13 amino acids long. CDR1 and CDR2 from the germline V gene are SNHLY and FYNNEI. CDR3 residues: CASSAGGTDTQYF. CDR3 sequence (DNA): TGTGCCAGCAGCGCGGGGGGCACAGATACGCAGTATTTT. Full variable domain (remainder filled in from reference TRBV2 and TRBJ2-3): EPEVTQTPSHQVTQMGQEVILRCVPISNHLYFYWYRQILGQKVEFLVSFYNNEISEKSEIFDDQFSVERPDGSNFTLKIRSTKLEDSAMYFCASSAGGTDTQYFGPGTRLTVL.

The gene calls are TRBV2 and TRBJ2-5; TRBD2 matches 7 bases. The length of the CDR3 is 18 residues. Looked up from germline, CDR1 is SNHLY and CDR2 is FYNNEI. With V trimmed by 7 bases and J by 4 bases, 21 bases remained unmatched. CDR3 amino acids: CASTSRPGSSGARETQYF. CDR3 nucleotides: TGTGCCAGCACATCGCGGCCCGGGTCTAGCGGCGCCAGAGAGACCCAGTACTTC.

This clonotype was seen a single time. This chain's CDR3 is CASSLVVGQPQHF. The CDR3 nucleotides read TGCGCCAGCAGCTTAGTCGTCGGTCAGCCCCAGCATTTT. This chain uses TRBV5-1 with TRBJ1-5; D remains unclear. The germline V and J ends were trimmed by 2 bases and 6 bases, with 9 bases remaining between them. This CDR3 spans 13 amino acids. Germline V gene data show CDR1 as SGHRS and CDR2 as YFSETQ.

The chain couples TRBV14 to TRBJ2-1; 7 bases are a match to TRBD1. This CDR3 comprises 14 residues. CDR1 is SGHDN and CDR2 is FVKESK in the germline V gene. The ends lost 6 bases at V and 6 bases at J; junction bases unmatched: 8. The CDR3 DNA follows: TGTGCCAGCAGGAAGACAGGGAATGGCAATGAGCAGTTCTTC. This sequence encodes CASRKTGNGNEQFF.

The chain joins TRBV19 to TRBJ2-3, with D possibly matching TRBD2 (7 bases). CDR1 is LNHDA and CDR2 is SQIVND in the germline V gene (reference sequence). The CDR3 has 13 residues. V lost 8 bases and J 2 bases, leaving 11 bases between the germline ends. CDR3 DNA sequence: TGTGCCAGTGCGGGGGCCTCCACAGATACGCAGTATTTT. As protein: CASAGASTDTQYF.

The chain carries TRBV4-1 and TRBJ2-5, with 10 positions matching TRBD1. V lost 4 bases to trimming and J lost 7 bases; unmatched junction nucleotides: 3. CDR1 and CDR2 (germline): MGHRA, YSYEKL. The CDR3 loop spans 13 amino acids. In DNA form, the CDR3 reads TGCGCCAGCAGCCTCGGGACAGGGGTGACCCAGTACTTC. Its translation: CASSLGTGVTQYF.

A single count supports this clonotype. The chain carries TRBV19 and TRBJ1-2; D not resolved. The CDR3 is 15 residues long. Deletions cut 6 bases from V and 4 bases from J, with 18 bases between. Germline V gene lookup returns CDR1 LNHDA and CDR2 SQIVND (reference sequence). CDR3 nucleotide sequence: TGTGCCAGTAGATCCTCCGGAGGCGGACCCTATGGCTACACCTTC. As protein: CASRSSGGGPYGYTF.

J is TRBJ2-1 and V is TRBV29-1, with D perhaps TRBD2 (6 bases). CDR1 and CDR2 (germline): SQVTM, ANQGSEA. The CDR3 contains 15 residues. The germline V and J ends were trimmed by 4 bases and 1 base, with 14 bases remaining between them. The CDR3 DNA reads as TGCAGCGTTGTTAGGTGGGGGGTTTCCTACAATGAGCAGTTCTTC. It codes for CSVVRWGVSYNEQFF.

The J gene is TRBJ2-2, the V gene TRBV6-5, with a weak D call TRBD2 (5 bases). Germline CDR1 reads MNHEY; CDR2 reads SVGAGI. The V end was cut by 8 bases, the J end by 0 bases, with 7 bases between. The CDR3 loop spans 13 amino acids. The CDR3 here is CASREANTGELFF. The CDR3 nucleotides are TGTGCCAGCCGGGAAGCGAACACCGGGGAGCTGTTTTTT.

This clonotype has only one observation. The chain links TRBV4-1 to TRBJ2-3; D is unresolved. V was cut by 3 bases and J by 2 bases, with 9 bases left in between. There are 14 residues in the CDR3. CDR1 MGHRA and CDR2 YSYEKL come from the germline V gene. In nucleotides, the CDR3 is TGCGCCAGCAGCCAGGCGCAGACCACAGATACGCAGTATTTT. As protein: CASSQAQTTDTQYF.